Listed here are 25 T cell receptor beta chains from one sample, sequenced in a study of OX40 agonist ivuxolimab in advanced cancers. Data came from immunoSEQ multiplex PCR; TCRdb stores just in-frame clones and leaves some out. The sample includes about 38,000 clones, 60% to 85% of them seen just once. The source was CD4+ or CD8+ T cells sorted from blood, collected in a trial of the OX40 agonist ivuxolimab. Every receptor here comes from an adult with an advanced solid tumor such as melanoma, head and neck, liver or kidney cancer.

This chain joins TRBV9 and TRBJ2-5; maybe TRBD2 (6 bases). The V end was cut by 2 bases, the J end by 4 bases, with 15 bases between. This CDR3 region has 15 residues. The V gene's germline CDR1 is SGDLS and CDR2 YYNGEE. The CDR3 sequence is CASSVKALEGETQYF. In nucleotides, the CDR3 is TGTGCCAGCAGCGTTAAAGCCCTGGAGGGAGAGACCCAGTACTTC.

V usage is TRBV9 and J usage is TRBJ2-3; unclear D gene. The germline CDR1 and CDR2 sequences are SGDLS and YYNGEE. The CDR3 runs to 14 residues. V was cut by 0 bases and J by 0 bases, with 5 bases left in between. The CDR3 coding sequence is TGTGCCAGCAGCGTAGACGGAAGCACAGATACGCAGTATTTT. Protein: CASSVDGSTDTQYF.

Only a few counts were recorded for this clone. The CDR3 sequence is CASQSGNTGELFF. The CDR3 DNA is TGTGCCAGCCAGAGCGGAAACACCGGGGAGCTGTTTTTT. V and J are TRBV28 and TRBJ2-2, with D possibly TRBD2 on 5 matching bases. The CDR3 runs to 13 residues. Germline V CDR1 and CDR2: MDHEN, SYDVKM. V shed 8 bases and J shed 2 bases, with 9 bases lying between them.

The gene calls are TRBV4-1 and TRBJ1-1; D unclear. Germline assignment: CDR1 MGHRA and CDR2 YSYEKL. The CDR3 consists of 16 residues. Trimming left V 1 base short and J 6 bases short, with 18 bases between. CDR3 sequence reads: CASSQGVTATRSEAFF. The CDR3 nucleotides are TGCGCCAGCAGCCAAGGAGTGACTGCAACGAGGTCTGAAGCTTTCTTT.

The rearrangement uses TRBV7-8 and TRBJ1-2; possible D gene TRBD1, 5 bases. Trimming removed 1 base from V and 7 bases from J, with 13 bases in between. CDR3 size: 14 residues. Germline V gene lookup returns CDR1 SGHVS and CDR2 FQNEAQ. CDR3 amino acids: CASSLVLGAGGYTF. The DNA of the CDR3 is TGTGCCAGCAGCTTAGTTTTAGGGGCTGGTGGCTACACCTTC.

CDR3 amino acids: CASSLRGTSGRDTQYF. The CDR3 nucleotides are TGTGCCAGCAGCTTAAGAGGGACTAGCGGGAGGGATACGCAGTATTTT. The genes are TRBV7-2 and TRBJ2-3; TRBD2 matches at 15 bases. The germline gives CDR1 SGHTA, CDR2 FQGNSA. The CDR3 covers 16 residues. V was pared by 2 bases and J by 6 bases, with 3 bases of the junction left unmatched.

The chain joins TRBV5-1 to TRBJ2-1; no clear D. Germline lookup yields CDR1 SGHRS and CDR2 YFSETQ. Trimming removed 4 bases at V and 10 bases at J, with 12 bases between. CDR3 size: 12 residues. CDR3 residues: CASSEFGGEQFF. The CDR3 DNA is TGCGCCAGCAGCGAGTTCGGCGGCGAGCAGTTCTTC. The full variable domain, in which reference TRBV5-1 and TRBJ2-1 provide the parts outside the CDR3, is KAGVTQTPRYLIKTRGQQVTLSCSPISGHRSVSWYQQTPGQGLQFLFEYFSETQRNKGNFPGRFSGRQFSNSRSEMNVSTLELGDSALYLCASSEFGGEQFFGPGTRLTVL.

This chain links TRBV2 with TRBJ2-7; 7 positions match TRBD1. This CDR3 contains 13 residues. CDR1 is SNHLY, CDR2 FYNNEI, per germline. Trimming removed 5 bases from V and 6 bases from J; junction bases left unmatched: 7. CDR3 protein: CASSKGQLAEQYF. In DNA form, the CDR3 reads TGTGCCAGCAGTAAGGGACAGTTAGCCGAGCAGTACTTC.

The gene calls are TRBV19 and TRBJ2-1; 14 bases are shared with TRBD2. V shed 0 bases and J 6 bases; nucleotides not matched to a gene: 7. CDR1 LNHDA and CDR2 SQIVND come from the germline V gene (reference sequence). This CDR3 is 18 amino acids long. The CDR3, as DNA: TGTGCCAGTAGTATAGACTCCAGACTAGCGGGAGGGCCCAATGAGCAGTTCTTC. It yields the protein CASSIDSRLAGGPNEQFF.

The chain combines TRBV5-1 with TRBJ2-7, with D possibly matching TRBD2 (5 bases). The V end lost 4 bases, the J end lost 6 bases, and 17 bases lay between the germline ends. The length of the CDR3 is 14 residues. Germline values: CDR1 SGHRS, CDR2 YFSETQ. CDR3 nucleotides: TGCGCCAGCAGCACGGGTGGAGGCGAGGGCGAGCAGTACTTC. Translation: CASSTGGGEGEQYF. Variable domain in full (rest from reference TRBV5-1 and TRBJ2-7): KAGVTQTPRYLIKTRGQQVTLSCSPISGHRSVSWYQQTPGQGLQFLFEYFSETQRNKGNFPGRFSGRQFSNSRSEMNVSTLELGDSALYLCASSTGGGEGEQYFGPGTRLTVT.

The chain recombines TRBV19 with TRBJ2-2; tentative D call: TRBD1 (5 bases). This CDR3 region has 14 residues. V was pared by 8 bases and J by 1 base, with 11 bases between. The germline gives CDR1 LNHDA, CDR2 SQIVND (reference sequence). The CDR3 DNA sequence: TGTGCCAGTTTCCTCGGACAGAACACCGGGGAGCTGTTTTTT. It specifies CASFLGQNTGELFF.

The J gene is TRBJ1-2, the V gene TRBV19; a weak D match, TRBD1 (6 bases). Trimming shortened V by 5 bases and J by 8 bases, and 15 bases separated the two germline ends. CDR3 length equals 13 residues. The germline gives CDR1 LNHDA, CDR2 SQIVND (reference sequence). The CDR3 spells CASSVQGRQGYTF. CDR3 bases: TGTGCCAGTAGTGTACAGGGAAGACAAGGCTACACCTTC.

V is TRBV29-1 and J is TRBJ1-2, with 7 bases matching TRBD1. The germline gives CDR1 SQVTM, CDR2 ANQGSEA. This CDR3 contains 13 residues. V shed 2 bases and J 2 bases; nucleotides not matched to a gene: 2. The CDR3 region has the DNA TGCAGCGTTGAAACAGGGGCGAACTATGGCTACACCTTC. It codes for CSVETGANYGYTF.

V and J are TRBV6-1 and TRBJ1-1, with 8 nucleotides matching TRBD1. Germline lookup yields CDR1 MNHNS and CDR2 SASEGT. V shed 7 bases, J shed 7 bases, and the junction held 11 bases outside the gene matches. This CDR3 region has 14 residues. The CDR3 here is CASIEDRARGEAFF. The CDR3 DNA follows: TGTGCCAGCATCGAGGACAGGGCGAGGGGTGAAGCTTTCTTT.

The V gene is TRBV11-1, the J gene TRBJ2-5, with a possible D match to TRBD2 (6 bases). V lost 4 bases and J 1 base, leaving 13 bases between the germline ends. Germline V gene sequence: CDR1 SGHAT, CDR2 FQDESV (reference sequence). This CDR3 contains 15 residues. The CDR3 bases are TGTGCCAGCAGCTCCCCGACTAGAAGCCAAGAGACCCAGTACTTC. Amino acid sequence: CASSSPTRSQETQYF. Full variable domain (rest looked up from reference TRBV11-1 and TRBJ2-5): EAEVAQSPRYKITEKSQAVAFWCDPISGHATLYWYRQILGQGPELLVQFQDESVVDDSQLPKDRFSAERLKGVDSTLKIQPAELGDSAMYLCASSSPTRSQETQYFGPGTRLLVL.

The rearrangement uses TRBV20-1 and TRBJ1-2, with unresolved D. V lost 5 bases to trimming and J lost 2 bases, with 6 bases between them. The CDR3 is made up of 11 amino acids. CDR1 is DFQATT, CDR2 SNEGSKA, per germline (reference sequence). In DNA, the CDR3 is TGCAGTGCTCCGTGGAACTATGGCTACACCTTC. It codes for CSAPWNYGYTF.

This clone showed up just once. The chain carries TRBV18 and TRBJ2-1, with 10 bases fitting TRBD1. V trimming: 3 bases; J trimming: 7 bases; junction bases outside the gene matches: 6. CDR1 is KGHSH, CDR2 LQKENI, per germline. The CDR3 is 15 residues long. CDR3 nucleotides: TGTGCCAGCTCACCTGGGACAGGGGTAGGGAATGAGCAGTTCTTC. This codes for CASSPGTGVGNEQFF.

This clone was counted only a few times. This chain links TRBV2 with TRBJ2-7; TRBD2 matches 8 bases. Germline CDR1 is SNHLY and CDR2 is FYNNEI. V was pared by 8 bases and J by 4 bases, with 7 bases of the junction left unmatched. CDR3 length: 13 amino acids. In nucleotides, the CDR3 is TGTGCCAGCCGCCCCGGACTAGCTTACGAGCAGTACTTC. Translation: CASRPGLAYEQYF.

V gene TRBV7-2 combines with J gene TRBJ1-1; D gene uncertain. V dropped 4 bases and J dropped 10 bases, with 16 bases sitting between them. Per the germline V gene, CDR1 is SGHTA and CDR2 is FQGNSA. The CDR3 loop spans 13 amino acids. The CDR3 sequence: CASSSTYRVAAFF. Here the CDR3 DNA reads TGTGCCAGCAGCTCCACTTACCGGGTGGCAGCTTTCTTT.

The V gene is TRBV5-1, the J gene TRBJ1-1; D may be TRBD1 (5 bases). Germline CDR1 SGHRS, CDR2 YFSETQ. This CDR3 is built from 15 residues. V was cut by 1 base and J by 4 bases, with 14 bases left in between. CDR3 protein: CASSLSPGSVTEAFF. The CDR3 DNA is TGCGCCAGCAGCTTGAGCCCAGGGTCGGTCACTGAAGCTTTCTTT.

V is TRBV7-7 and J is TRBJ2-2; D is possibly TRBD2 (6 bases). The CDR3 is made up of 15 amino acids. CDR1 SSHAT and CDR2 FNYEAQ come from the germline V gene (reference sequence). V lost 11 bases to trimming and J lost 3 bases, with 19 bases between them. In DNA, the CDR3 is TGTGCCGTAGGTAGCGGCCCAGACGACACCGGGGAGCTGTTTTTT. This codes for CAVGSGPDDTGELFF. The full variable domain, with the rest looked up from reference TRBV7-7 and TRBJ2-2, is GAGVSQSPRYKVTKRGQDVTLRCDPISSHATLYWYQQALGQGPEFLTYFNYEAQPDKSGLPSDRFSAERPEGSISTLTIQRTEQRDSAMYRCAVGSGPDDTGELFFGEGSRLTVL.

This chain uses TRBV2 with TRBJ2-1, with TRBD2 identical over 11 bases. V trimming: 7 bases; J trimming: 6 bases; junction bases outside the gene matches: 8. Germline assignment: CDR1 SNHLY and CDR2 FYNNEI. The CDR3 is 15 amino acids. CDR3 DNA sequence: TGTGCCAGCACCCGGACTAGCGGGCACAGCAATGAGCAGTTCTTC. This codes for CASTRTSGHSNEQFF.

The chain employs TRBV7-2 and TRBJ1-2, with D hard to call. CDR1 and CDR2 from the germline V gene are SGHTA and FQGNSA. V lost 1 base and J 0 bases, leaving 12 bases between the germline ends. This CDR3 spans 16 amino acids. CDR3 amino acids: CASSLDGTVANYGYTF. In DNA form, the CDR3 reads TGTGCCAGCAGCTTAGATGGAACAGTAGCTAACTATGGCTACACCTTC.

The rearrangement joins TRBV2 to TRBJ1-1, with D possibly being TRBD1 (5 bases). The germline V gene encodes CDR1 SNHLY and CDR2 FYNNEI. With 10 bases removed from V and 1 base from J, the gap between germline ends came to 13 bases. The length of the CDR3 is 13 residues. The CDR3 nucleotides read TGTGCCACCCTAGACGGGGGGAACACTGAAGCTTTCTTT. Translating it yields CATLDGGNTEAFF. Full variable domain (rest looked up from reference TRBV2 and TRBJ1-1): EPEVTQTPSHQVTQMGQEVILRCVPISNHLYFYWYRQILGQKVEFLVSFYNNEISEKSEIFDDQFSVERPDGSNFTLKIRSTKLEDSAMYFCATLDGGNTEAFFGQGTRLTVV.

This clone was recorded once. V and J are TRBV7-8 and TRBJ1-4; D perhaps matches TRBD1 (5 bases). The CDR3 spans 16 residues. V was clipped by 0 bases and J by 6 bases, with 14 bases between them. Germline lookup yields CDR1 SGHVS and CDR2 FQNEAQ. CDR3 protein: CASSLAAGAAYEKLFF. DNA for the CDR3: TGTGCCAGCAGCTTAGCGGCCGGGGCAGCTTATGAAAAACTGTTTTTT.